This TCR beta chain was recorded in a study of cytomegalovirus exposure and HLA in healthy donors. Study outcomes and limitations: A later analysis reportedly identified an Asian-associated ancestry cluster as carrying fewer N-insertions than the approximately 670-donor mean.

Vbeta (60) and Jbeta (13) primers were used in the PCR. Produced via immunoSEQ multiplex PCR; TCRdb's table is partial and in-frame only. The sample lists around 130,000 clones; 81% were seen once. The CDR3 loop spans 13 amino acids. Germline values: CDR1 SGDLS, CDR2 YYNGEE. V lost 3 bases, J lost 8 bases, and 6 bases stayed unmatched. Remarks on this clone: Its target is unknown.

The V gene is TRBV9, the J gene TRBJ1-2; TRBD1 matches 8 bases. Sequencing input: PBMCs. The receptor was derived from a woman between 40 and 50 years old in good health and CMV-seronegative. The CDR3 DNA follows: TGTGCCAGCAGCGAGGACAGGGTCGGCGGCTACACCTTC. It specifies CASSEDRVGGYTF.